These T cell receptor beta chains were read from a single sample in a study of T cells in Graves' hyperthyroidism and ophthalmopathy. TCRdb recomputed calls from the multiplex PCR reads with MiXCR, one row per CDR3 protein. Of 400,000 to 500,000 distinct CDR3 sequences in the sample, roughly 13% are singletons; the top ten hold approximately 5.3%. Sequenced sample: blood. Receptors originate from a woman aged 18-29 years with Graves' hyperthyroidism. Both conserved end residues are part of each CDR3. D genes are given only for firm matches. Clone size is stated in some rows and not others, as once, few, many or a class when expanded.

clone_size	d_call	v_call	j_call	cdr3_nt	cdr3_aa
few	TRBD1	TRBV6-1	TRBJ1-1	TGTGCCACCCGTGGACAGGGTATATCTAAAGCTTTCTTT	CATRGQGISKAFF
.	TRBD2	TRBV28	TRBJ2-7	TGTGCCAGCAGCTTAGTCAGAGAGCGGGAGTGGGCCTACGAGCAGTACTTC	CASSLVREREWAYEQYF
.	.	TRBV27	TRBJ2-2	TGTGCCAGCAACTTGGAGGGCAGGAACACCGGGGAGCCGTTTTTT	CASNLEGRNTGEPFF
.	TRBD1	TRBV7-9	TRBJ2-3	TGTGCCAGCAGCGTAGAAACGGGACAGAGCACAGATACGCAGTATTTT	CASSVETGQSTDTQYF
many	.	TRBV29-1	TRBJ1-1	TGCAGCGTTGCCCGGTTGGACAGAAACACTGAAGCTTTCTTT	CSVARLDRNTEAFF
.	TRBD2	TRBV2	TRBJ2-5	TGTGCCAGCAGTGGGGAACTAGCGGGAGTTGCGGAGACCCAGTACTTC	CASSGELAGVAETQYF
.	.	TRBV6-1	TRBJ1-6	TGTGCCAGCAGTGATTCCGGACGGTTAAATTCACCCCTCCACTTT	CASSDSGRLNSPLHF
many	.	TRBV30	TRBJ1-5	TGTGCCTGGAGTTCTGAGGGGAATCAGCCCCAGCATTTT	CAWSSEGNQPQHF
many	.	TRBV12-3/TRBV12-4	TRBJ1-4	TGTGCCAGCAGCAGAGGGGCAACTAATGAAAAACTGTTTTTT	CASSRGATNEKLFF
many	.	TRBV12-3/TRBV12-4	TRBJ2-2	TGTGCCAGCAGTTTGAACAGGGTGGGCACCGGGGAGCTGTTTTTT	CASSLNRVGTGELFF
many	TRBD2	TRBV27	TRBJ2-7	TGTGCCAGCAGTACTGTACTAGCGGGAGGGCCAGACGAGCAGTACTTC	CASSTVLAGGPDEQYF
.	TRBD1	TRBV2	TRBJ2-7	TGTGCCAGCAGGAAGGGACAGGGGCGTTACGAGCAGTACTTC	CASRKGQGRYEQYF
many	.	TRBV5-1	TRBJ2-1	TGCGCCAGCAGCTTGGCCCCTAGCGTTGGCAATGAGCAGTTCTTC	CASSLAPSVGNEQFF
many	.	TRBV27	TRBJ2-1	TGTGCCAGCAGTTTGGGATGGACTTTCTCCTACAATGAGCAGTTCTTC	CASSLGWTFSYNEQFF
.	.	TRBV6-5	TRBJ2-3	TGTGCCAGCAGTTACGTACCGGGGGCGGAGACAGATACGCAGTATTTT	CASSYVPGAETDTQYF
many	.	TRBV11-2	TRBJ2-7	TGTGCCAGCAGCTTAGACAGATTGTTCGGCTACGAGCAGTACTTC	CASSLDRLFGYEQYF
.	TRBD2	TRBV2	TRBJ2-3	TGTGCCAGGGGGGGGGGGGGAGGGCGTAGCACAGATACGCAGTATTTT	CARGGGGGRSTDTQYF
many	.	TRBV18	TRBJ2-3	TGTGCCAGCTCACCAGTATCCGATACGCAGTATTTT	CASSPVSDTQYF
many	TRBD1	TRBV18	TRBJ1-2	TGTGCCAGCTCACCAAGAGGGACAGGGACCTATGGCTACACCTTC	CASSPRGTGTYGYTF
few	.	TRBV29-1	TRBJ2-7	TGCAGCACGCAGGGCTCGAGCTACGAGCAGTACTTC	CSTQGSSYEQYF
many	.	TRBV29-1	TRBJ2-2	TGCAGCGTGGGAGAGCGGTTCACCGGGGAGCTGTTTTTT	CSVGERFTGELFF
many	.	TRBV20-1	TRBJ1-1	TGCAGTGCTAGCAACGGACAGCCACCTCACACTGAAGCTTTCTTT	CSASNGQPPHTEAFF
many	TRBD2	TRBV12-3/TRBV12-4	TRBJ2-1	TGTGCCAGCAGCCCCCCTGAGCGGGAGAACTACAATGAGCAGTTCTTC	CASSPPERENYNEQFF
many	TRBD1	TRBV27	TRBJ1-5	TGTGCCAGCAGTTCTGGGGACAGGCCGTGGGAGCCCCAGCATTTT	CASSSGDRPWEPQHF
many	TRBD1	TRBV28	TRBJ1-1	TGTGCCAGCAGTGCGGGGACAGAGAACACTGAAACTTTCTTT	CASSAGTENTETFF
many	TRBD2	TRBV11-3	TRBJ2-2	TGTGCCAGCAGCCCTGGACTAGCGGCGAACACCGGGGAGCTGTTTTTT	CASSPGLAANTGELFF
.	TRBD1	TRBV2	TRBJ2-7	TGTGCCAGCAGGGGACAGGAGTTGGGGTACGAGCAGTACTTC	CASRGQELGYEQYF
.	.	TRBV19	TRBJ1-6	TGTGCCAGTAGTATAGTTGCTGGCAGAACCGAGAATTCACCCCTCCACTTT	CASSIVAGRTENSPLHF